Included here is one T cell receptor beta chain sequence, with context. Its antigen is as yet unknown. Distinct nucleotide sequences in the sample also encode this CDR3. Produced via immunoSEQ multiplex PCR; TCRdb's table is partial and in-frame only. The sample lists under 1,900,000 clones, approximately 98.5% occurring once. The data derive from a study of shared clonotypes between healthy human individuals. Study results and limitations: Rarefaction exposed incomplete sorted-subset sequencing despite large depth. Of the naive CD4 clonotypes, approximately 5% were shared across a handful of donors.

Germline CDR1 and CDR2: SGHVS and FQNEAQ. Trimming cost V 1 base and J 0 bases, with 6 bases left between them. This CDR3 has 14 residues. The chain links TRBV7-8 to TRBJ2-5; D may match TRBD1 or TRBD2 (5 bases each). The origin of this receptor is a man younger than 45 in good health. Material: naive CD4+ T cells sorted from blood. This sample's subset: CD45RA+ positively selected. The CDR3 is CASSLGGNQETQYF. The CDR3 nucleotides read TGTGCCAGCAGCTTAGGGGGGAACCAAGAGACCCAGTACTTC.